These 31 T cell receptor beta chains were all obtained from the same sample, sequenced in a study of CD8 T cells in ankylosing spondylitis. Study results and limitations: It appeared that ankylosing spondylitis blood was characterized by a TCR beta motif of several highly homologous variants.

TCRdb fed the 5' RACE reads into MiXCR, producing one record per CDR3 protein. Of more than 100,000 distinct CDR3 sequences listed, 17% are singletons. What these receptors recognize is not known. Sequences were obtained from blood, either unsorted or a sorted T cell fraction (not recorded which). The source of these receptors is a male donor with ankylosing spondylitis.

This clonotype was picked up many times. J is TRBJ2-2 and V is TRBV15, with no clear D. The germline V gene encodes CDR1 LNHNV and CDR2 YYDKDF (reference sequence). The V gene lost 1 base and the J gene lost 6 bases, with 9 bases spanning the gap. CDR3 length: 14 residues. CDR3: CATSRVSRSGELFF. DNA of the CDR3: TGTGCCACCAGCAGAGTGTCCCGTTCCGGGGAGCTGTTTTTT.

V usage is TRBV2 and J usage is TRBJ2-5, with 11 nucleotides matching TRBD2. CDR1 and CDR2 from the germline V gene are SNHLY and FYNNEI. With 8 bases clipped from V and 5 bases from J, the junction kept 13 bases outside the gene matches. The CDR3 is made up of 16 amino acids. CDR3 coding DNA: TGTGCCAGCTGGGAGGCTAGCGGGAGGTCCGGGGAGACCCAGTACTTC. Translating gives CASWEASGRSGETQYF.

V usage is TRBV7-9 and J usage is TRBJ1-4; no definite D call. From germline, CDR1 is SEHNR and CDR2 FQNEAQ (reference sequence). The CDR3 extends over 16 amino acids. With 0 bases removed from V and 11 bases from J, the gap between germline ends came to 19 bases. CDR3 coding DNA: TGTGCCAGCAGCTTAGCAGGAGGGCAGAAGGGAATGAAACTGTTTTTT. Translated, it gives CASSLAGGQKGMKLFF.

This clonotype occurred a few times. The chain carries TRBV10-3 and TRBJ2-2, with D unresolved. The CDR3 has 15 residues. Germline V CDR1 and CDR2: ENHRY, SYGVKD. The ends were cut back, 0 bases at V and 2 bases at J, with 7 bases in the middle. The CDR3 DNA follows: TGTGCCATCAGTGAGTCAAGGGATAACACCGGGGAGCTGTTTTTT. Translation: CAISESRDNTGELFF.

This chain joins TRBV28 and TRBJ2-7; D gene ambiguous. Germline CDR1 and CDR2: MDHEN and SYDVKM. Trimming removed 6 bases from V and 2 bases from J, with 20 bases in between. This CDR3 has 16 amino acids. The CDR3 DNA sequence: TGTGCCAGCAGCCTGAGTGGAGCCGGATCCACCTACGAGCAGTACTTC. This translates into CASSLSGAGSTYEQYF.

In its sample, this clonotype was seen a few times. The rearrangement uses TRBV25-1 and TRBJ1-1, with no clear D. V lost 2 bases and J 10 bases, leaving 8 bases between the germline ends. CDR1 is MGHDK and CDR2 is SYGVNS in the germline V gene. This CDR3 comprises 11 residues. The DNA for the CDR3 is TGTGCCAGCAGTGAAGGAGTATTAGCTTTCTTT. Its protein product is CASSEGVLAFF.

This clonotype was observed many times. V is TRBV7-8 and J is TRBJ1-5; 10 nucleotides align to TRBD1. Germline CDR1 SGHVS, CDR2 FQNEAQ. The CDR3 consists of 17 residues. Trimming cost V 2 bases and J 5 bases; bases outside gene matches: 9. The CDR3 DNA reads as TGTGCCAGCAGCTTATTAAGGAGACAGGGGGCAGATCAGCCCCAGCATTTT. This gives the protein CASSLLRRQGADQPQHF.

The gene calls are TRBV15 and TRBJ2-5; D perhaps matches TRBD1 (5 bases). Germline V gene lookup returns CDR1 LNHNV and CDR2 YYDKDF (reference sequence). Trimming took 0 bases from V and 1 from J, leaving 9 bases between them. This CDR3 region has 15 residues. The CDR3 bases are TGTGCCACCAGCAGAGATAGACAGTTCCAAGAGACCCAGTACTTC. Its protein product is CATSRDRQFQETQYF. Drawing the rest from reference TRBV15 and TRBJ2-5, the complete variable domain is DAMVIQNPRYQVTQFGKPVTLSCSQTLNHNVMYWYQQKSSQAPKLLFHYYDKDFNNEADTPDNFQSRRPNTSFCFLDIRSPGLGDTAMYLCATSRDRQFQETQYFGPGTRLLVL.

The chain recombines TRBV7-3 with TRBJ1-3, with D possibly matching TRBD1 (5 bases). The CDR3 length is 16 residues. Trimming removed 5 bases at V and 4 bases at J, with 18 bases between. CDR1 and CDR2 from the germline V gene are SGHTA and FQGTGA. CDR3 bases: TGTGCCAGCAGCCCACAAGGAGGGGCAGGAGGAAACACCATATATTTT. Amino acids: CASSPQGGAGGNTIYF.

The CDR3 DNA follows: TGTGCCAGCAGTCAACTAGCGGGACGGACCATAACTAGCACAGATACGCAGTATTTT. Translation gives CASSQLAGRTITSTDTQYF. The J gene is TRBJ2-3, the V gene TRBV2, with 10 bases aligning to TRBD2. CDR1 and CDR2 (germline): SNHLY, FYNNEI. The junction had 14 bases not matched to a gene; V was cut back by 5 bases and J by 0 bases. The CDR3 sequence is 19 residues long.

The J gene is TRBJ2-1, the V gene TRBV5-6; 9 nucleotides match TRBD2. Germline V lookup: CDR1 SGHDT, CDR2 YYEEEE. This CDR3 has 14 residues. Trimming cost V 3 bases and J 6 bases; bases outside gene matches: 4. CDR3 sequence reads: CASSSGLASNEQFF. CDR3 bases: TGTGCCAGCAGCTCTGGACTAGCGAGCAATGAGCAGTTCTTC.

This clonotype turned up a few times. The V and J genes are TRBV7-2 and TRBJ2-3; 8 positions agree with TRBD2. The CDR3 is 16 residues long. Germline-derived CDR1 and CDR2 are SGHTA and FQGNSA. Losses at the gene ends were 3 bases for V and 2 bases for J; bases not matched to a gene: 7. CDR3 sequence: CASSFYSGTDTDTQYF. For the CDR3, the DNA is TGTGCCAGCAGCTTTTATAGCGGGACCGACACAGATACGCAGTATTTT.

This clonotype was seen only a few times. J is TRBJ1-2 and V is TRBV4-1, with TRBD1 identical over 11 bases. The germline V gene encodes CDR1 MGHRA and CDR2 YSYEKL. The CDR3 is 14 residues long. The V and J ends lost 5 bases and 6 bases, in that order; junction bases with no gene match: 5. The CDR3 bases are TGCGCCAGCAGCTCATCGGACAGGGGGCATGGCTACACCTTC. It yields the protein CASSSSDRGHGYTF.

This clonotype was counted at least ten times. V gene TRBV12-3 or TRBV12-4 combines with J gene TRBJ1-1; D might be TRBD1 (5 bases). There are 14 residues in the CDR3. V dropped 1 base and J dropped 4 bases, with 10 bases sitting between them. CDR3 sequence reads: CASSLGSGATEAFF. The CDR3 coding sequence is TGTGCCAGCAGTTTAGGGTCTGGGGCCACTGAAGCTTTCTTT.

The gene calls are TRBV7-8 and TRBJ2-7; D is ambiguous. V was shortened by 6 bases and J by 4 bases, with 7 bases between the two germline ends. The CDR3 totals 11 residues. Germline V lookup: CDR1 SGHVS, CDR2 FQNEAQ. This CDR3 is CASRIGYEQYF. For the CDR3, the DNA is TGTGCCAGCAGGATAGGGTACGAGCAGTACTTC.

The chain couples TRBV11-2 to TRBJ2-7; D ambiguous. Trimming took 5 bases from V and 1 from J, leaving 9 bases between them. Germline lookup yields CDR1 SGHAT and CDR2 FQNNGV. This CDR3 region has 13 residues. The CDR3 reads CASSTFRSYEQYF. The CDR3 DNA follows: TGTGCCAGCAGCACGTTTCGGTCCTACGAGCAGTACTTC.

This clonotype turned up a few times. The chain is built from TRBV5-6 and TRBJ1-2; 7 bases match TRBD1. The CDR3 spans 15 residues. After removal of 4 bases from V and 4 bases from J, the junction contained 10 bases not matched to a gene. CDR1 and CDR2 from the germline V gene are SGHDT and YYEEEE. The CDR3 region has the DNA TGTGCCAGCAGCCCTCCCGCAGGGGGGATCTATGGCTACACCTTC. It specifies CASSPPAGGIYGYTF.

The chain uses TRBV28 and TRBJ2-3; a possible D gene is TRBD1 (6 bases). Germline loops: CDR1 MDHEN, CDR2 SYDVKM. The CDR3 is made up of 14 amino acids. Trimming removed 2 bases at V and 4 bases at J, with 10 bases between. The CDR3: CASSLARGPDTQYF. CDR3 DNA sequence: TGTGCCAGCAGTTTAGCCAGGGGTCCAGATACGCAGTATTTT.

This clonotype occurred a few times. V is TRBV7-9 and J is TRBJ2-7; D is uncertain. Trimming took 4 bases from V and 0 from J, leaving 16 bases between them. The CDR3 covers 16 residues. Per germline, CDR1 SEHNR and CDR2 FQNEAQ (reference sequence). DNA for the CDR3: TGTGCCAGCAGCTCCCACAGAGTCCCTCTCTCCTACGAGCAGTACTTC. Its protein is CASSSHRVPLSYEQYF.

CDR3 loop: CASSLPPTLGGMRETQYF. The CDR3 coding sequence is TGTGCCAGCAGCTTGCCACCGACCTTGGGGGGGATGCGAGAGACCCAGTACTTC. This chain uses TRBV5-5 with TRBJ2-5; TRBD2 aligns across 7 bases. In germline, CDR1 is SGHKS, CDR2 YYEKEE (reference sequence). There are 18 residues in the CDR3. V shed 1 base and J 4 bases; nucleotides not matched to a gene: 16.

This clonotype was picked up a small number of times. The chain carries TRBV6-2 or TRBV6-3 and TRBJ2-3; possible D gene TRBD2, 6 bases. Between the trimmed V and J ends, which lost 2 bases and 4 bases, there was a span of 16 bases. Germline V CDR1 and CDR2: MNHEY, SVGEGT. The length of the CDR3 is 16 residues. CDR3 loop: CASSYRAGRDADTQYF. Here the CDR3 DNA reads TGTGCCAGCAGTTACAGGGCGGGAAGAGACGCAGATACGCAGTATTTT.

The chain links TRBV3-1 to TRBJ2-3; 7 bases fit TRBD2. CDR1 is LGHDT and CDR2 is YNNKEL in the germline V gene (reference sequence). Trimming cost V 4 bases and J 2 bases; bases outside gene matches: 12. There are 17 residues in the CDR3. CDR3 protein: CASSLVSGTNYTDTQYF. The DNA of the CDR3 is TGTGCCAGCAGCCTCGTAAGTGGGACTAACTACACAGATACGCAGTATTTT.

V usage is TRBV7-9 and J usage is TRBJ2-7, with D maybe TRBD1 (5 bases). This CDR3 has 14 residues. Germline V CDR1 and CDR2: SEHNR, FQNEAQ (reference sequence). Deletions cut 4 bases from V and 2 bases from J, with 12 bases between. The CDR3 DNA follows: TGTGCCAGCAGCTCTGGCAGGGAAGCCTACGAGCAGTACTTC. It specifies CASSSGREAYEQYF.

The genes are TRBV20-1 and TRBJ2-7; 7 nucleotides match TRBD1. The CDR3 contains 15 residues. Trimming at V came to 1 base and at J to 2 bases, leaving 8 bases not matched to a gene. The germline V gene encodes CDR1 DFQATT and CDR2 SNEGSKA (reference sequence). In nucleotides, the CDR3 is TGCAGTGCTAGAGCCTCCGTGACAGGGACCTACGAGCAGTACTTC. It encodes CSARASVTGTYEQYF.

In DNA, the CDR3 is TGTGCCAGCTCACCACTCAAAGGGCTTCGCGAGCAGTACTTC. Its protein is CASSPLKGLREQYF. V and J are TRBV18 and TRBJ2-7; D not certain. Per the germline V gene, CDR1 is KGHSH and CDR2 is LQKENI. Trimming took off 1 base at V and 6 bases at J, with 13 bases between the two ends. The CDR3 runs to 14 residues.

The chain couples TRBV27 to TRBJ2-3, with D possibly TRBD2 on 6 matching bases. Germline values: CDR1 MNHEY, CDR2 SMNVEV (reference sequence). The CDR3 extends over 16 amino acids. V was clipped by 5 bases and J by 0 bases, with 15 bases between them. The CDR3 coding sequence is TGTGCCAGCAGTGTTTGGGGACGGGGGAGCACAGATACGCAGTATTTT. Translating gives CASSVWGRGSTDTQYF.

The CDR3 coding sequence is TGCGCCAGCAGCTGGACAGGGGGTATTACAGATACGCAGTATTTT. Translation gives CASSWTGGITDTQYF. The J gene is TRBJ2-3, the V gene TRBV5-1, with TRBD1 matching 10 bases. Germline loops: CDR1 SGHRS, CDR2 YFSETQ. Trimming at V came to 3 bases and at J to 3 bases, leaving 4 bases not matched to a gene. The CDR3 is 15 residues long.

The rearrangement uses TRBV7-8 and TRBJ2-1; D is possibly TRBD1 or TRBD2 (5 bases each). The germline V gene encodes CDR1 SGHVS and CDR2 FQNEAQ. This CDR3 comprises 16 residues. V lost 5 bases to trimming and J lost 2 bases, with 16 bases between them. CDR3 coding DNA: TGTGCCAGCAGCCCTTGGGGCGGAGGTACCTACAATGAGCAGTTCTTC. The encoded protein is CASSPWGGGTYNEQFF.

V gene TRBV20-1 combines with J gene TRBJ2-5; 8 positions match TRBD2. V was clipped by 5 bases and J by 3 bases; unmatched bases: 11. Per the germline V gene, CDR1 is DFQATT and CDR2 is SNEGSKA (reference sequence). The CDR3 is made up of 15 amino acids. CDR3 sequence reads: CSAHHREGREETQYF. In DNA form, the CDR3 reads TGCAGTGCTCATCATCGGGAGGGCCGGGAAGAGACCCAGTACTTC.

This clonotype was recorded a few times. The genes are TRBV28 and TRBJ2-7; possibly TRBD1 for D (5 bases). The CDR3 length is 14 residues. Germline assignment: CDR1 MDHEN and CDR2 SYDVKM. V was cut by 6 bases and J by 5 bases, with 17 bases left in between. CDR3 DNA: TGTGCCAGCAGGATAAACAGGCGACGCCACGAGCAGTACTTC. Residues: CASRINRRRHEQYF.

This clonotype was seen more than once but under ten times. The chain couples TRBV27 to TRBJ2-1, with D unclear. CDR1 and CDR2 from the germline V gene are MNHEY and SMNVEV (reference sequence). The CDR3 runs 12 residues. Deletions cut 5 bases from V and 3 bases from J, with 5 bases between. This CDR3 is CASSIDYNEQFF. CDR3 nucleotides: TGTGCCAGCAGTATTGACTACAATGAGCAGTTCTTC.